These 29 T cell receptor beta chains were all obtained from the same sample, sequenced in a study of OX40 agonist ivuxolimab in advanced cancers. Clones were sequenced by immunoSEQ multiplex PCR, and TCRdb holds only the in-frame ones, with some missing. The sample carries around 70,000 clones, 88% recorded once. The specimen was CD4+ or CD8+ T cells sorted from blood, collected in a trial of the OX40 agonist ivuxolimab. These receptors were obtained from an adult with an advanced solid tumor such as melanoma, head and neck, liver or kidney cancer.

This chain links TRBV7-8 with TRBJ1-6, with TRBD1 matching over 9 bases. V lost 5 bases and J lost 7; bases outside the gene matches: 3. CDR1 SGHVS and CDR2 FQNEAQ come from the germline V gene. The CDR3 is 14 amino acids. CDR3 protein: CASSADRGNSPLHF. The CDR3 nucleotides read TGTGCCAGCAGCGCCGACAGGGGGAATTCACCCCTCCACTTT.

This chain joins TRBV6-6 and TRBJ1-4, with D possibly being TRBD1 (5 bases). Germline CDR1 and CDR2: MNHNY and SVGAGI (reference sequence). Between the trimmed V and J ends, which lost 0 bases and 13 bases, there was a span of 21 bases. The CDR3 runs 16 residues. The CDR3 region is CASSYSRSGSPGRLFF. The CDR3 coding sequence is TGTGCCAGCAGTTACTCGAGGTCAGGGTCCCCGGGAAGACTGTTTTTT.

The chain links TRBV15 to TRBJ2-5; no reliable D call. The CDR3 extends over 15 amino acids. Germline V gene lookup returns CDR1 LNHNV and CDR2 YYDKDF (reference sequence). Trimming pared 5 bases from V and 6 bases from J, leaving 19 bases between. CDR3: CATSASFGVPKTQYF. The CDR3 coding sequence is TGTGCCACCAGCGCCTCTTTTGGGGTCCCTAAGACCCAGTACTTC.

This sequence joins TRBV5-1 and TRBJ1-2; the D gene is possibly TRBD1 (6 bases). Germline values: CDR1 SGHRS, CDR2 YFSETQ. The CDR3 is made up of 13 amino acids. V was pared by 2 bases and J by 3 bases, with 8 bases between. The CDR3 DNA sequence: TGCGCCAGCAGCTTAAGGACAGACTATGGCTACACCTTC. It yields the protein CASSLRTDYGYTF.

The chain joins TRBV6-4 to TRBJ2-1; 9 positions match TRBD2. Germline lookup yields CDR1 MRHNA and CDR2 SNTAGT. V was clipped by 2 bases and J by 7 bases; unmatched bases: 6. The CDR3 runs 15 residues. CDR3 coding DNA: TGTGCCAGCAGTGACCAAGCGGGGGGCCGTAATGAGCAGTTCTTC. Protein sequence: CASSDQAGGRNEQFF.

With respect to this clone: The final CDR3 position lacks the conserved phenylalanine or tryptophan, pointing to a likely read error. The chain employs TRBV18 and TRBJ1-2, with D tentatively TRBD1 (5 bases). This CDR3 has 14 residues. The V and J ends lost 5 bases and 0 bases respectively, with 10 bases between them. Germline V gene sequence: CDR1 KGHSH, CDR2 LQKENI. As DNA, the CDR3 is TGTGCCAGCTCAACGGGACCGACTAACTATGGCTACACCCTC. It encodes CASSTGPTNYGYTL.

A few counts support this clone. V is TRBV6-5 and J is TRBJ2-7, with 10 nucleotides matching TRBD2. After removal of 4 bases from V and 4 bases from J, the junction contained 7 bases not matched to a gene. The CDR3 has 15 amino acids. The germline gives CDR1 MNHEY, CDR2 SVGAGI. CDR3 bases: TGTGCCAGCAGTTTGTCTAGCGGGAGAGGGTACGAGCAGTACTTC. It yields the protein CASSLSSGRGYEQYF.

The V gene is TRBV30, the J gene TRBJ1-2, with 7 nucleotides matching TRBD1. V shed 1 base and J 0 bases; nucleotides not matched to a gene: 11. CDR1 is GTSNPN and CDR2 is SVGIG in the germline V gene (reference sequence). The CDR3 spans 17 residues. CDR3 bases: TGTGCCTGGAGTGCGGGGACAGCCAGACAAGCTAACTATGGCTACACCTTC. Translation: CAWSAGTARQANYGYTF.

This rearrangement joins TRBV21-1 to TRBJ1-5. TRBV21-1 is an annotated pseudogene. The length of the CDR3 is 17 residues. CDR3 protein: CASTQGGVARRDQPQHF. The CDR3 nucleotides are TGTGCCAGCACCCAGGGAGGGGTGGCACGGAGGGATCAGCCCCAGCATTTT.

In this sample, this clone turned up a few times. V usage is TRBV28 and J usage is TRBJ2-7; 7 bases align to TRBD2. CDR1 and CDR2 (germline): MDHEN, SYDVKM. The CDR3 covers 19 residues. V lost 3 bases, J lost 4 bases, and 21 bases stayed unmatched. As DNA, the CDR3 is TGTGCCAGCAGTTTCCCTCCTTCCGGGGGAGGGAGGAACAGGTACGAGCAGTACTTC. This sequence encodes CASSFPPSGGGRNRYEQYF.

The chain uses TRBV13 and TRBJ2-6; 7 positions agree with TRBD2. The V gene end was trimmed by 7 bases and the J gene end by 4 bases; junction bases not matched to a gene: 19. This CDR3 contains 19 residues. The germline CDR1 and CDR2 sequences are PRHDT and FYEKMQ (reference sequence). CDR3 loop: CASISWGGGPFSGANVLTF. The CDR3 DNA is TGTGCCAGCATCTCCTGGGGGGGAGGGCCCTTTTCAGGGGCCAACGTCCTGACTTTC.

The chain combines TRBV25-1 with TRBJ2-7; D is undetermined. In germline, CDR1 is MGHDK, CDR2 SYGVNS. This CDR3 is built from 13 residues. The V end lost 4 bases, the J end lost 0 bases, and 7 bases lay between the germline ends. The CDR3 region has the DNA TGTGCCAGCAGTGGTCCGGACTCCTACGAGCAGTACTTC. Amino acids: CASSGPDSYEQYF.

The chain carries TRBV5-4 and TRBJ1-1; TRBD1 might be the D (6 bases). The CDR3 spans 14 residues. Per germline, CDR1 SGHNT and CDR2 YYREEE (reference sequence). Trimming took 3 bases from V and 1 from J, leaving 10 bases between them. In DNA form, the CDR3 reads TGTGCCAGCAGCTCCCGGGACAAGAACACTGAAGCTTTCTTT. Translated: CASSSRDKNTEAFF. Full variable domain (outside the CDR3, taken from reference TRBV5-4 and TRBJ1-1): ETGVTQSPTHLIKTRGQQVTLRCSSQSGHNTVSWYQQALGQGPQFIFQYYREEENGRGNFPPRFSGLQFPNYSSELNVNALELDDSALYLCASSSRDKNTEAFFGQGTRLTVV.

This chain joins TRBV7-2 and TRBJ2-4; weak D call: TRBD1 (6 bases). This CDR3 is built from 18 residues. The V end was cut by 5 bases, the J end by 4 bases, with 24 bases between. In germline, CDR1 is SGHTA, CDR2 FQGNSA. CDR3 region: CASSTWLAGKGGKNIQYF. DNA for the CDR3: TGTGCCAGCAGCACGTGGCTGGCAGGGAAAGGGGGAAAAAACATTCAGTACTTC.

J is TRBJ2-7 and V is TRBV7-9; TRBD2 matches at 7 bases. The CDR3 has 14 residues. Germline lookup yields CDR1 SEHNR and CDR2 FQNEAQ (reference sequence). Trimming cost V 3 bases and J 4 bases; bases outside gene matches: 6. The CDR3, as DNA: TGTGCCAGCAGCTTGGCGGGAGCCAATTACGAGCAGTACTTC. Its translation is CASSLAGANYEQYF.

The rearrangement links TRBV12-5 to TRBJ2-2; a possible D gene is TRBD1 (5 bases). The CDR3 spans 14 residues. Per the germline V gene, CDR1 is LGHNT and CDR2 is FRNRAP. Trimming took off 4 bases at V and 4 bases at J, with 10 bases between the two ends. CDR3 region: CASGSQGSTGELFF. DNA for the CDR3: TGTGCTAGTGGTTCCCAGGGCTCCACCGGGGAGCTGTTTTTT.

The CDR3 coding sequence is TGTGCCAGCAGTTCCTCCCCTGGGGGGAGGAACACTGAAGCTTTCTTT. Translation: CASSSSPGGRNTEAFF. This sequence joins TRBV27 and TRBJ1-1; weak D call: TRBD1 (5 bases). Germline V gives CDR1 MNHEY, CDR2 SMNVEV (reference sequence). V was clipped by 4 bases and J by 1 base, with 16 bases between them. CDR3 length: 16 amino acids.

This sequence joins TRBV5-1 and TRBJ2-2, with D possibly called TRBD1 or TRBD2 (5 bases each). CDR1 is SGHRS and CDR2 is YFSETQ in the germline V gene. The V and J ends lost 2 bases and 4 bases respectively, with 21 bases between them. CDR3 length equals 18 residues. The CDR3 bases are TGCGCCAGCAGCTTTACGGGGCGCCCGTCACCCAGCACCGGGGAGCTGTTTTTT. Amino acids: CASSFTGRPSPSTGELFF.

The V gene is TRBV5-3, the J gene TRBJ2-5; D gene uncertain. TRBV5-3 is flagged as an ORF with uncertain function. The CDR3 is made up of 11 amino acids. Trimming shortened V by 1 base and J by 5 bases, and 3 bases separated the two germline ends. The CDR3 spells CARSLKETQYF. CDR3 nucleotide sequence: TGTGCCAGAAGCTTGAAGGAGACCCAGTACTTC.

This clone has a handful of counts. The rearrangement joins TRBV30 to TRBJ1-1; 8 nucleotides line up with TRBD1. Per germline, CDR1 GTSNPN and CDR2 SVGIG (reference sequence). The CDR3 runs 13 residues. The trim removed 4 bases at V and 4 bases at J, leaving 5 bases unmatched. This chain's CDR3 is CAWKNTGGTEAFF. The CDR3 DNA sequence: TGTGCCTGGAAAAATACAGGGGGCACTGAAGCTTTCTTT.

This chain uses TRBV11-2 with TRBJ2-7, with D perhaps matching TRBD1 (8 bases). The germline V gene encodes CDR1 SGHAT and CDR2 FQNNGV. With 7 bases removed from V and 6 bases from J, the gap between germline ends came to 19 bases. This CDR3 is built from 14 residues. CDR3 residues: CASTLGGTGGEQYF. CDR3 in DNA: TGTGCCAGCACCCTGGGAGGGACAGGAGGCGAGCAGTACTTC.

The chain employs TRBV5-5 and TRBJ1-5, with D perhaps TRBD1 (6 bases). This CDR3 has 14 residues. Per germline, CDR1 SGHKS and CDR2 YYEKEE (reference sequence). V lost 3 bases and J 6 bases, leaving 13 bases between the germline ends. CDR3 sequence reads: CASSSAGAGQPQHF. In DNA, the CDR3 is TGTGCCAGCAGCTCCGCAGGGGCGGGTCAGCCCCAGCATTTT.

V gene TRBV5-6 combines with J gene TRBJ2-5; tentatively, D is TRBD2 (7 bases). The germline gives CDR1 SGHDT, CDR2 YYEEEE. The V and J ends lost 4 bases and 3 bases respectively, with 13 bases between them. The CDR3 extends over 14 amino acids. The CDR3 sequence: CASSATGTKETQYF. CDR3 nucleotides: TGTGCCAGCAGCGCAACAGGGACTAAAGAGACCCAGTACTTC.

The rearrangement uses TRBV28 and TRBJ2-5; D gene ambiguous. The CDR3 totals 10 residues. Germline-derived CDR1 and CDR2 are MDHEN and SYDVKM. The V gene lost 11 bases and the J gene lost 2 bases, with 6 bases spanning the gap. The CDR3 DNA follows: TGTGCCGTACAGCAAGAGACCCAGTACTTC. Translating gives CAVQQETQYF.

The V and J genes are TRBV5-1 and TRBJ1-1; D may be TRBD1 (5 bases). CDR1 is SGHRS and CDR2 is YFSETQ in the germline V gene. This CDR3 is 14 amino acids long. V lost 7 bases and J lost 7, with 20 bases in between. The CDR3 region has the DNA TGCGCCAGCCGTCTACAGGACTCACGAAGTGAAGCTTTCTTT. Translating gives CASRLQDSRSEAFF.

The table lists this clone with a count of one. The chain links TRBV28 to TRBJ1-4, with 10 bases fitting TRBD1. This CDR3 contains 13 residues. The J segment lost 7 bases and the V segment lost 8 bases, leaving 4 bases of the junction unmatched. CDR1 is MDHEN, CDR2 SYDVKM, per germline. The CDR3 loop is CASRQGAVEKLFF. The CDR3 DNA follows: TGTGCCAGCCGACAGGGGGCAGTTGAAAAACTGTTTTTT.

The chain uses TRBV28 and TRBJ1-5; D not resolved. This CDR3 has 12 residues. Germline assignment: CDR1 MDHEN and CDR2 SYDVKM. V lost 6 bases and J 4 bases, leaving 7 bases between the germline ends. The CDR3 region has the DNA TGTGCCAGCAGGGTTGGAAATCAGCCCCAGCATTTT. This sequence encodes CASRVGNQPQHF. Full variable domain (rest looked up from reference TRBV28 and TRBJ1-5): DVKVTQSSRYLVKRTGEKVFLECVQDMDHENMFWYRQDPGLGLRLIYFSYDVKMKEKGDIPEGYSVSREKKERFSLILESASTNQTSMYLCASRVGNQPQHFGDGTRLSIL.

This chain connects TRBV7-2 to TRBJ1-4; 10 bases are a match to TRBD1. After removal of 4 bases from V and 8 bases from J, the junction contained 16 bases not matched to a gene. Germline-derived CDR1 and CDR2 are SGHTA and FQGNSA. This CDR3 has 18 amino acids. CDR3 DNA sequence: TGTGCCAGCAGCTCCCATCCCCCCGGGACAGGGGTGGGAGAAAAACTGTTTTTT. The encoded protein is CASSSHPPGTGVGEKLFF.

The CDR3 is CASSARGEAGELFF. The CDR3 DNA reads as TGTGCCAGCAGTGCCAGGGGAGAGGCCGGGGAGCTGTTTTTT. The chain has TRBV2 and TRBJ2-2, with D possibly matching TRBD1 (6 bases). CDR1 and CDR2 from the germline V gene are SNHLY and FYNNEI. The V end was cut by 4 bases, the J end by 6 bases, with 12 bases between. The CDR3 extends over 14 amino acids.